This T cell receptor beta chain was sequenced for a study of cytomegalovirus exposure and HLA in healthy donors. Study findings and constraints: Some V segments, TRBV6-2 and TRBV6-3 among them, were indistinguishable and were therefore excluded. Earlier analysis yielded a pattern in which most TCR beta V segments were productive about 90% or about 30% of the time. Later on, analysis showed that most CMV-associated TCR beta chains appeared to be HLA-restricted. Later analysis demonstrated an association between a missense DCLRE1C variant and TCR beta V- and J-gene trimming.

Primers: 60 Vbeta forward and 13 Jbeta reverse. Assay used: immunoSEQ multiplex PCR; TCRdb lists only in-frame clones, some missing. The sample includes 90,000 to 100,000 clones, roughly 76% seen only once; the top ten take under 3%. V lost 0 bases and J lost 3; bases outside the gene matches: 4. Germline V gene data show CDR1 as SGHTA and CDR2 as FQGNSA. The CDR3 runs 17 residues. This clone was seen a handful of times. No antigen is known for it. Sequenced input: PBMCs. This sequence was found in a man aged 45-60 years in good health and CMV-seronegative. This chain joins TRBV7-2 and TRBJ2-1; 11 nucleotides match TRBD2. The CDR3 spells CASSLAASGGHYNEQFF. CDR3 coding DNA: TGTGCCAGCAGCTTAGCGGCTAGCGGGGGGCACTACAATGAGCAGTTCTTC.